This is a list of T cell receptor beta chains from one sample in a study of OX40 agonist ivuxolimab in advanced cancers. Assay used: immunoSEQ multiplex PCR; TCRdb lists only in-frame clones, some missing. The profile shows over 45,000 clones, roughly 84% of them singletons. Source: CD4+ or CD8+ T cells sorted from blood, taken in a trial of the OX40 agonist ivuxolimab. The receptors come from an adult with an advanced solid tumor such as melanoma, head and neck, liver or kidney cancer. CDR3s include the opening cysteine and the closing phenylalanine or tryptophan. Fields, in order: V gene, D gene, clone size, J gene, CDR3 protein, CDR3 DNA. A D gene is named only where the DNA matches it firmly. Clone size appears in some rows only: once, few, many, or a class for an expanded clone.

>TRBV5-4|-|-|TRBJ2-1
CASSPRADYNEQFF
TGTGCCAGCAGCCCCCGGGCTGACTACAATGAGCAGTTCTTC
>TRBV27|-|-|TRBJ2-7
CASSLRDGSSYEQYF
TGTGCCAGCAGTCTCCGGGACGGGAGCTCCTACGAGCAGTACTTC
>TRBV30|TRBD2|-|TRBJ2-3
CAWSVAGGSTDTQYF
TGTGCCTGGAGCGTTGCGGGGGGGAGCACAGATACGCAGTATTTT
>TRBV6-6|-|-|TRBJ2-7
CASSYQGASYEQYF
TGTGCCAGCAGTTATCAGGGCGCCTCCTACGAGCAGTACTTC
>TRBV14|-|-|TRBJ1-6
CASSQTNNSPLHF
TGTGCCAGCAGCCAAACGAATAATTCACCCCTCCACTTT
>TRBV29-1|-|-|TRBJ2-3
CSDSGTSTDTQYF
TGCAGCGATTCCGGGACTAGCACAGATACGCAGTATTTT
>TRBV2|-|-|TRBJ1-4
CASVNRRDEKLFF
TGTGCCAGCGTGAACCGCAGGGATGAAAAACTGTTTTTT
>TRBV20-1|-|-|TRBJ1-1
CSARGGTEAFF
TGCAGTGCTAGGGGGGGAACTGAAGCTTTCTTT
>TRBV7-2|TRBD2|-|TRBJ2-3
CASSASSGGADTQYF
TGTGCCAGCAGCGCCTCTAGCGGGGGGGCAGATACGCAGTATTTT
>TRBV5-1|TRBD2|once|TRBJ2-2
CASSLWAGGAGELFF
TGCGCCAGCAGCTTGTGGGCGGGGGGCGCCGGGGAGCTGTTTTTT
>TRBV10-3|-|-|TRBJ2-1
CAITFSDLYNEQFF
TGTGCCATCACCTTTTCGGACCTCTACAATGAGCAGTTCTTC
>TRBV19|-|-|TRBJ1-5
CASSISQGQPQHF
TGTGCCAGTAGTATATCCCAGGGGCAGCCCCAGCATTTT
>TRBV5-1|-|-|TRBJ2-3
CASSVSTDTQYF
TGCGCCAGCAGCGTTAGCACAGATACGCAGTATTTT
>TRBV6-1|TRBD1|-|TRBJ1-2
CASSVDRGSYGYTF
TGTGCCAGCAGTGTAGACAGGGGCAGCTATGGCTACACCTTC
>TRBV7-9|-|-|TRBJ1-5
CASSLGAAGQPQHF
TGTGCCAGCAGCTTAGGGGCCGCCGGCCAGCCCCAGCATTTT
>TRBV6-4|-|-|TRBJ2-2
CASSDFATSNTGELFF
TGTGCCAGCAGTGATTTCGCCACCTCGAACACCGGGGAGCTGTTTTTT
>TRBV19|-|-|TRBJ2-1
CASTVSGAYNEQFF
TGTGCCAGTACAGTAAGCGGTGCATACAATGAGCAGTTCTTC
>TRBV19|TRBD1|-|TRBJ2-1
CASSARDSKQFF
TGTGCCAGTAGTGCCCGGGACAGCAAACAGTTCTTC
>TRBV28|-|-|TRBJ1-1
CASIYDRNTEAFF
TGTGCCAGCATATATGACCGGAACACTGAAGCTTTCTTT
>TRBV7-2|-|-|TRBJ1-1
CASSWRVANTEAFF
TGTGCCAGCAGCTGGAGGGTGGCGAACACTGAAGCTTTCTTT
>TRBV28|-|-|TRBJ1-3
CASSSTSGNTIYF
TGTGCCAGCAGCAGTACCTCTGGAAACACCATATATTTT
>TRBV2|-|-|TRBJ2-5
CAIAGAGETQYF
TGTGCCATCGCAGGGGCAGGGGAGACCCAGTACTTC
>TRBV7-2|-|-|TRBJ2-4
CASSLYTDKNIQYF
TGTGCCAGCAGCTTATACACTGACAAAAACATTCAGTACTTC
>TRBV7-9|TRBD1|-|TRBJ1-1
CASSPRTGRSTEAFF
TGTGCCAGCAGCCCTCGGACAGGGAGGAGCACTGAAGCTTTCTTT
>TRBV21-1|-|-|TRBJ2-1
CASSARGAGRYNEQFF
TGTGCCAGCAGCGCTCGAGGGGCAGGCCGCTACAATGAGCAGTTCTTC
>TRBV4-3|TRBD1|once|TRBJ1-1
CASSQDLTGTVLASEAFF
TGCGCCAGCAGCCAAGACCTGACAGGGACAGTCCTTGCCTCTGAAGCTTTCTTT
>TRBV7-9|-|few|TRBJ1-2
CASSDPGWGYTF
TGTGCCAGCAGCGACCCCGGCTGGGGCTACACCTTC
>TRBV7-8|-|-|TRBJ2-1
CASSPPLWDKDNEQFF
TGTGCCAGCAGCCCCCCATTGTGGGACAAAGACAATGAGCAGTTCTTC
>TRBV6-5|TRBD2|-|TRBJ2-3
CASIDGDYTDTQYF
TGTGCCAGCATCGACGGGGACTACACAGATACGCAGTATTTT
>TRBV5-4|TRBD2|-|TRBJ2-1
CASSGGRTSGRYNEQFF
TGTGCCAGCAGCGGGGGACGGACTAGCGGGAGATACAATGAGCAGTTCTTC
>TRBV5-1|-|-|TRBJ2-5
CASPQRGGAYRETQYF
TGCGCCAGCCCCCAAAGGGGGGGGGCCTATCGGGAGACCCAGTACTTC
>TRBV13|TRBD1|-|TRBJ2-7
CASSRDRGAYEQYF
TGTGCCAGCAGCAGGGACAGGGGGGCCTACGAGCAGTACTTC
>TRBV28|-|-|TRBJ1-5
CASSLEQPQHF
TGTGCCAGCAGTTTGGAGCAGCCCCAGCATTTT
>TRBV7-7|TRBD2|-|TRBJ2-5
CASSLGGGQETQYF
TGTGCCAGCAGCTTAGGGGGGGGCCAAGAGACCCAGTACTTC
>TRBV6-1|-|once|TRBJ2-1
CASSDEGTSYNEQFF
TGTGCCAGCAGTGACGAGGGGACCTCCTACAATGAGCAGTTCTTC
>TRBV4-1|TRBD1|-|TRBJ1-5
CASSPPGQGSQPQHF
TGCGCCAGCAGCCCACCCGGACAGGGAAGTCAGCCCCAGCATTTT
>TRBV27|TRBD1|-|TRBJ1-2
CASSFRDSTNYGYTF
TGTGCCAGCAGTTTTAGGGACAGCACAAACTATGGCTACACCTTC
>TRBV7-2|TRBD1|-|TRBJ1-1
CASRSQGATEAFF
TGTGCCAGCAGATCACAGGGGGCCACTGAAGCTTTCTTT
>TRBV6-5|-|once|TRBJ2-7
CASSYVLKEQYF
TGTGCCAGCAGTTACGTGCTGAAGGAGCAGTACTTC
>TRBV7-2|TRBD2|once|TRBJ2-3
CASSGDYLRTDTQYF
TGTGCCAGCAGCGGGGACTACCTCCGGACAGATACGCAGTATTTT
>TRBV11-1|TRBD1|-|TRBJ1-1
CASSFRQGFSTEAFF
TGTGCCAGCAGCTTCCGACAGGGGTTTAGCACTGAAGCTTTCTTT
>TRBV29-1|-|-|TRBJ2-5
CSWRIADHQETQYF
TGCAGCTGGAGGATAGCGGATCACCAAGAGACCCAGTACTTC
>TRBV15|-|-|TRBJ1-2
CATSPGRSNYGYTF
TGTGCCACCAGTCCCGGGAGGTCTAACTATGGCTACACCTTC
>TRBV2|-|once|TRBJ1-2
CASSGNRDWGGYTF
TGTGCCAGCAGTGGGAACAGGGATTGGGGCGGCTACACCTTC
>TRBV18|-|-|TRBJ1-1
CASSPLSNTEAFF
TGTGCCAGCTCACCACTCTCAAACACTGAAGCTTTCTTT
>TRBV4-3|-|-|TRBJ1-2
CASSQAGTYGYTF
TGCGCCAGCAGCCAAGCGGGAACGTATGGCTACACCTTC
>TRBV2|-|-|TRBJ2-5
CASRGPGGTLIPRGTISQETQYF
TGTGCCAGCAGGGGACCTGGGGGGACCCTAATTCCCCGGGGCACAATCTCACAAGAGACCCAGTACTTC
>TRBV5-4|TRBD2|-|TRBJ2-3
CATKTSGPTDTQYF
TGTGCCACAAAGACTAGCGGACCCACAGATACGCAGTATTTT
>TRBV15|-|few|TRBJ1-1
CATSRDRAREHEAFF
TGTGCCACCAGCAGAGATCGTGCCAGGGAGCATGAAGCTTTCTTT
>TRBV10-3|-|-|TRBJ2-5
CAIALQTQETQYF
TGTGCCATCGCGCTACAGACTCAAGAGACCCAGTACTTC
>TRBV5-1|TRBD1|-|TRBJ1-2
CASSLEGQTYGYTF
TGCGCCAGCAGCTTGGAGGGACAGACCTATGGCTACACCTTC
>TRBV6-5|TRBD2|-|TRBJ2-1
CASSLGPLGRDEQFF
TGTGCCAGCAGTTTGGGGCCTCTAGGGAGGGATGAGCAGTTCTTC
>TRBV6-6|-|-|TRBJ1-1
CASTLRLMNTEAFF
TGTGCCAGCACTCTGCGGCTAATGAACACTGAAGCTTTCTTT